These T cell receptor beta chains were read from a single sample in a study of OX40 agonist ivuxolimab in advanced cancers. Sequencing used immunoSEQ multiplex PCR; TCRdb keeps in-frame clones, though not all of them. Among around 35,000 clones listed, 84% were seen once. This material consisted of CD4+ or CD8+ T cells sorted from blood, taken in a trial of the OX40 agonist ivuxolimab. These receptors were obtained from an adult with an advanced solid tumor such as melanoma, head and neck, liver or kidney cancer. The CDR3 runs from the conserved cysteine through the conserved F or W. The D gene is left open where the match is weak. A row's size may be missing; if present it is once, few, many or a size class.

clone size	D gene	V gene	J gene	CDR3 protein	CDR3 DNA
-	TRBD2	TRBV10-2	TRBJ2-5	CASSDPGLAGGEQYF	TGCGCCAGCAGTGACCCGGGACTAGCGGGAGGTGAGCAGTACTTC
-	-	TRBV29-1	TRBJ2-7	CSVEEAGQPYEQYF	TGCAGCGTTGAAGAAGCGGGTCAGCCCTACGAGCAGTACTTC
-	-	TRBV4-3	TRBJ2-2	CASSQDGQGPGELFF	TGCGCCAGCAGCCAAGACGGCCAGGGGCCCGGGGAGCTGTTTTTT
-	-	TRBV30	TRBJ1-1	CAWSWENTEAFF	TGTGCCTGGTCCTGGGAGAACACTGAAGCTTTCTTT
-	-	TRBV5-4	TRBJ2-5	CASSLLRDAQETQYF	TGTGCCAGCAGCTTGCTCCGGGACGCCCAAGAGACCCAGTACTTC
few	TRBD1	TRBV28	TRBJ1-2	CASSGTGWVYGYTF	TGTGCCAGCAGTGGGACAGGTTGGGTGTATGGCTACACCTTC
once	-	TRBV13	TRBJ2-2	CASSFADSTGELFF	TGTGCCAGCAGCTTCGCCGATTCCACCGGGGAGCTGTTTTTT
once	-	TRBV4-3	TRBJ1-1	CASRTYADPRGTEAFF	TGCGCCAGCAGGACTTACGCCGACCCAAGGGGCACTGAAGCTTTCTTT
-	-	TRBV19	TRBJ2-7	CASSIDASPYEQYF	TGTGCCAGTAGTATAGATGCGAGCCCCTACGAGCAGTACTTC
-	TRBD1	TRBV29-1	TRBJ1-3	CSVEDRDGNTIYF	TGCAGCGTCGAGGACAGGGATGGAAACACCATATATTTT
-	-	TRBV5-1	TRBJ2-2	CASSSRDPGELFF	TGCGCCAGCAGCTCCAGGGACCCCGGGGAGCTGTTTTTT
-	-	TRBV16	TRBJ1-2	CASTTPQAETAGYGYTF	TGTGCCAGCACCACTCCCCAGGCGGAAACCGCGGGGTATGGCTACACCTTC
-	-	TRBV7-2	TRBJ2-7	CASSLGRDYEQYF	TGTGCCAGCAGCCTCGGACGGGACTACGAGCAGTACTTC
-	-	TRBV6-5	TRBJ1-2	CASSYEPFYGYTF	TGTGCCAGCAGTTACGAGCCTTTCTATGGCTACACCTTC
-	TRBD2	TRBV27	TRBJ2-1	CASGTSGGNEQFF	TGTGCCAGCGGGACTAGCGGGGGCAATGAGCAGTTCTTC
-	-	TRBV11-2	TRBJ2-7	CASSLDNSPEQYF	TGTGCCAGCAGCTTAGATAATTCGCCCGAGCAGTACTTC
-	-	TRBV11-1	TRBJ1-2	CASSPGGGSIYGYTF	TGTGCCAGCAGCCCCGGGGGAGGGAGCATCTATGGCTACACCTTC
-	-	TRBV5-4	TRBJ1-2	CASSFGEIGCGYTF	TGTGCCAGCAGCTTTGGGGAGATCGGCTGTGGCTACACCTTC
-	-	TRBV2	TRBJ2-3	CASRRQSTDTQYF	TGTGCCAGCAGGAGGCAGAGCACAGATACGCAGTATTTT
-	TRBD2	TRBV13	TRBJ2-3	CASSTTSGGNTDTQYF	TGTGCCAGCAGCACTACTAGCGGCGGTAACACAGATACGCAGTATTTT
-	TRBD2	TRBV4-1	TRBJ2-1	CASSLTRASGSLDNEQFF	TGCGCCAGCAGCCTCACTAGGGCTAGCGGCTCATTGGACAATGAGCAGTTCTTC
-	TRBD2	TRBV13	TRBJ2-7	CASSLIFSGRSVEQYF	TGTGCCAGCAGCTTAATTTTTAGCGGGAGATCTGTCGAGCAGTACTTC
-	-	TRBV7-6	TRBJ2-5	CASMSETGLLQETQYF	TGTGCCAGCATGTCTGAGACAGGCTTACTCCAAGAGACCCAGTACTTC
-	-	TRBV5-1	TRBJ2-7	CASSLAASYEQYF	TGCGCCAGCAGCTTGGCGGCTAGCTACGAGCAGTACTTC
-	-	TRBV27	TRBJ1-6	CASSKRDPLSGSPLHF	TGTGCCAGCAGTAAACGGGACCCCCTGAGTGGCTCACCCCTCCACTTT
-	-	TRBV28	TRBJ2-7	CASSFPGTPSYEQYF	TGTGCCAGCAGCTTTCCCGGGACTCCCTCCTACGAGCAGTACTTC
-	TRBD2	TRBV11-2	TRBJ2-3	CASSLRTRGDTQYF	TGTGCCAGCAGCCTCAGGACTAGGGGAGATACGCAGTATTTT
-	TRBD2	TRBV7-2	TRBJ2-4	CASSRAGVVAKNIQYF	TGTGCCAGCAGCCGAGCGGGGGTCGTAGCCAAAAACATTCAGTACTTC
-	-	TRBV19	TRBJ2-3	CASSIGRGTQYF	TGTGCCAGTAGTATAGGACGTGGTACGCAGTATTTT
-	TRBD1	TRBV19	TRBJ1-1	CASRAGGGSEAFF	TGTGCCAGTAGGGCAGGGGGCGGTTCTGAAGCCTTCTTT
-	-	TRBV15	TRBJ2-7	CATSRDEASYEQYF	TGTGCCACCAGCAGAGACGAGGCCTCCTACGAGCAGTACTTC
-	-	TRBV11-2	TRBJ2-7	CASSLARFYEQYF	TGTGCCAGCAGCTTAGCCCGTTTCTACGAGCAGTACTTC
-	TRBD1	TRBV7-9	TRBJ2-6	CASTWDRGYGANVLTF	TGTGCCAGCACCTGGGACAGGGGGTACGGGGCCAACGTCCTGACTTTC
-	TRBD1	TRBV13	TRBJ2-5	CASSFRGQGGETQYF	TGTGCCAGCAGCTTTCGTGGACAGGGTGGAGAGACCCAGTACTTC
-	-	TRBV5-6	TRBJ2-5	CASSLNPEVGQYF	TGTGCCAGCAGCTTGAACCCAGAGGTTGGCCAGTACTTC
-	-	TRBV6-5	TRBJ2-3	CASSLRDKRFDTQYF	TGTGCCAGCAGTTTAAGGGACAAAAGATTCGATACGCAGTATTTT
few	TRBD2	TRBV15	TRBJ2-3	CATSRDRAGGPTDTQYF	TGTGCCACCAGCAGAGATAGGGCGGGAGGGCCCACAGATACGCAGTATTTT
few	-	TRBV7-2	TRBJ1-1	CASSLEWMNTEAFF	TGTGCCAGCAGCTTAGAATGGATGAACACTGAAGCTTTCTTT
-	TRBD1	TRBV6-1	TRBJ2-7	CASSPGTVGSYEQYF	TGTGCCAGCAGCCCCGGGACAGTAGGCTCCTACGAGCAGTACTTC
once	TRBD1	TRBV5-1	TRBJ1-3	CASSLTGAGPLSGNTIYF	TGCGCCAGCAGCCTTACAGGGGCCGGGCCCCTCTCTGGAAACACCATATATTTT
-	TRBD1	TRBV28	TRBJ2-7	CASSLLTGEYAYEQYF	TGTGCCAGCAGTTTACTTACAGGGGAATACGCCTACGAGCAGTACTTC
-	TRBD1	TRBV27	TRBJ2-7	CASSLLKTGGSTYEQYF	TGTGCCAGCAGTTTACTAAAAACAGGGGGGTCCACCTACGAGCAGTACTTC
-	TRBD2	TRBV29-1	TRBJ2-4	CSVGGGPAAKNIQYF	TGCAGCGTCGGGGGGGGGCCCGCAGCCAAAAACATTCAGTACTTC
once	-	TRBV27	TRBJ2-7	CASSLSGDLWAEQYF	TGTGCCAGCAGTTTATCAGGGGATCTTTGGGCCGAGCAGTACTTC
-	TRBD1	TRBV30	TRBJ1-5	CAWSRLGQANSNQPQHF	TGTGCCTGGAGCCGATTAGGACAGGCCAATAGCAATCAGCCCCAGCATTTT
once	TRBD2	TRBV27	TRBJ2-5	CASSLGGGLETQYF	TGTGCCAGCAGTTTAGGCGGGGGATTAGAGACCCAGTACTTC
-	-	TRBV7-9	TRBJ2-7	CASSSGVRYEQYF	TGTGCCAGCAGCTCCGGGGTAAGGTACGAGCAGTACTTC
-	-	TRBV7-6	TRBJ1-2	CASSPGEAGRNLNYGYTF	TGTGCCAGCAGCCCTGGGGAGGCAGGCCGTAACCTAAACTATGGCTACACCTTC
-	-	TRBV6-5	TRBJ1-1	CASRTQGPNTEAFF	TGTGCCAGCAGGACGCAGGGACCCAACACTGAAGCTTTCTTT
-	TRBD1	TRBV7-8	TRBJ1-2	CASSLGQGVNYGYTF	TGTGCCAGCAGCTTAGGACAGGGGGTGAACTATGGCTACACCTTC
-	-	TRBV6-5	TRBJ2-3	CASSYSGTLRDTQYF	TGTGCCAGCAGTTACTCGGGCACGTTAAGAGATACGCAGTATTTT
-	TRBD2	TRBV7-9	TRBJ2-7	CASSLSERGADTYEQYF	TGTGCCAGCAGCTTATCCGAGCGGGGAGCGGACACCTACGAGCAGTACTTC
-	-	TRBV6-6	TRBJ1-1	CASSTDRGRAFF	TGTGCCAGCAGTACGGACCGCGGCCGAGCTTTCTTT
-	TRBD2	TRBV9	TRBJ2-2	CASSAEGAGGPGGELFF	TGTGCCAGCAGCGCCGAAGGAGCGGGGGGGCCTGGCGGGGAGCTGTTTTTT
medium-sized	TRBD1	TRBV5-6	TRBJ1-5	CASSSLTGTGNQPQHF	TGTGCCAGCAGCTCACTGACAGGGACGGGCAATCAGCCCCAGCATTTT